Presented here are 17 T cell receptor beta chains from one specimen sequenced in a study of shared clonotypes between healthy human individuals. Generated by immunoSEQ multiplex PCR, the TCRdb table keeps only in-frame clones and is missing some. Of over 2 million clones listed, roughly 95% are singletons. Cells designated naive CD8 were CD45RO-negative and were positively selected for CCR7, with terminally differentiated effector memory CD45RA+ cells excluded. Sequencing used naive CD8+ T cells sorted from blood. These receptors all come from a man aged 18 to 29 in good health.

The gene calls are TRBV6-5 and TRBJ1-2; D remains unclear. Looked up from germline, CDR1 is MNHEY and CDR2 is SVGAGI. The germline V and J ends were trimmed by 2 bases and 6 bases, with 10 bases remaining between them. The CDR3 has 13 residues. The CDR3 bases are TGTGCCAGCAGTTACGCGGGGTTGGATGGCTACACCTTC. This encodes CASSYAGLDGYTF.

The chain uses TRBV7-9 and TRBJ1-2, with D perhaps matching TRBD1 (5 bases). The germline gives CDR1 SEHNR, CDR2 FQNEAQ (reference sequence). The CDR3 is 14 residues long. Between the trimmed V and J ends, which lost 5 bases and 8 bases, there was a span of 18 bases. The chain's CDR3 is CASSVTGTLEGYTF. In DNA form, the CDR3 reads TGTGCCAGCAGCGTGACCGGGACGCTTGAGGGCTACACCTTC.

V gene TRBV7-9 combines with J gene TRBJ2-3, with a possible D match to TRBD2 (6 bases). The V end was cut by 0 bases, the J end by 9 bases, with 13 bases between. Germline V CDR1 and CDR2: SEHNR, FQNEAQ (reference sequence). The CDR3 is 14 amino acids. CDR3 nucleotide sequence: TGTGCCAGCAGCTTAGCCGGGGGACGGGAGACGCAGTATTTT. It specifies CASSLAGGRETQYF.

The chain couples TRBV15 to TRBJ2-7, with 8 positions matching TRBD2. The V gene end was trimmed by 4 bases and the J gene end by 4 bases; junction bases not matched to a gene: 9. This CDR3 spans 15 amino acids. The germline gives CDR1 LNHNV, CDR2 YYDKDF (reference sequence). CDR3: CATSIDRLALYEQYF. The DNA for the CDR3 is TGTGCCACCAGCATTGATAGACTAGCGCTATACGAGCAGTACTTC. Based on the CDR3 plus reference TRBV15 and TRBJ2-7, the full variable domain is DAMVIQNPRYQVTQFGKPVTLSCSQTLNHNVMYWYQQKSSQAPKLLFHYYDKDFNNEADTPDNFQSRRPNTSFCFLDIRSPGLGDTAMYLCATSIDRLALYEQYFGPGTRLTVT.

The chain carries TRBV5-4 and TRBJ2-7; TRBD1 agrees at 7 bases. The CDR3 runs to 13 residues. V dropped 3 bases and J dropped 2; count of bases not matched to a gene: 2. Looked up from germline, CDR1 is SGHNT and CDR2 is YYREEE (reference sequence). The CDR3 reads CASSWDSTYEQYF. For the CDR3, the DNA is TGTGCCAGCAGCTGGGACAGTACCTACGAGCAGTACTTC.

This chain connects TRBV6-6 to TRBJ1-6, with 8 positions matching TRBD1. V was pared by 6 bases and J by 8 bases, with 9 bases of the junction left unmatched. The CDR3 has 15 amino acids. Germline assignment: CDR1 MNHNY and CDR2 SVGAGI (reference sequence). The CDR3 DNA follows: TGTGCCAGCAGATCCCAGGGGGCAGGTGATTCACCCCTCCACTTT. Translating gives CASRSQGAGDSPLHF.

V usage is TRBV27 and J usage is TRBJ2-3; the D is unclear. V lost 4 bases, J lost 6 bases, and 8 bases lay in between. Looked up from germline, CDR1 is MNHEY and CDR2 is SMNVEV (reference sequence). This CDR3 is 12 amino acids long. CDR3 sequence reads: CASSSNMDTQYF. The CDR3 bases are TGTGCCAGCAGTTCAAACATGGATACGCAGTATTTT.

This rearrangement joins TRBV7-2 to TRBJ2-3; D not certain. The CDR3 is 15 amino acids. The V gene lost 5 bases and the J gene lost 2 bases, with 14 bases spanning the gap. Germline lookup yields CDR1 SGHTA and CDR2 FQGNSA. CDR3 protein: CASSARPVATDTQYF. The CDR3 coding sequence is TGTGCCAGCAGCGCCCGACCCGTCGCCACAGATACGCAGTATTTT.

This clone has only one observation. Other DNA sequences in the same sample also yield this CDR3. DNA for the CDR3: TGTGCCATCAGTGAGTCAGGGAGTTACAATGAGCAGTTCTTC. Residues: CAISESGSYNEQFF. The chain recombines TRBV10-3 with TRBJ2-1, with D perhaps TRBD2 (5 bases). The CDR3 is made up of 14 amino acids. V was pared by 0 bases and J by 4 bases, with 7 bases between. Germline CDR1 is ENHRY and CDR2 is SYGVKD.

This clone has a handful of counts. Additional DNA sequences in this sample encode the identical CDR3. The V and J genes are TRBV6-5 and TRBJ1-5; no clear D gene. The CDR3 covers 13 residues. Germline V gives CDR1 MNHEY, CDR2 SVGAGI. V gave up 2 bases and J gave up 4 bases, with 6 bases separating them. The CDR3 spells CASSYRANQPQHF. DNA for the CDR3: TGTGCCAGCAGTTACAGGGCAAATCAGCCCCAGCATTTT.

About this clone itself: Other DNA sequences within the sample encode an identical CDR3. The V gene is TRBV6-5, the J gene TRBJ2-1; TRBD2 might be the D (5 bases). The CDR3 is made up of 15 amino acids. V was cut by 4 bases and J by 2 bases, with 12 bases left in between. The germline V gene encodes CDR1 MNHEY and CDR2 SVGAGI. The CDR3 nucleotides read TGTGCCAGCAGTTTCCGCGAGGGCCCCTACAATGAGCAGTTCTTC. Encoded protein: CASSFREGPYNEQFF.

This chain joins TRBV10-3 and TRBJ2-7; tentatively, D is TRBD1 (6 bases). The CDR3 has 13 residues. Germline-derived CDR1 and CDR2 are ENHRY and SYGVKD. V lost 9 bases and J 3 bases, leaving 15 bases between the germline ends. The CDR3 nucleotides read TGTGCCATAAGCGCAGGGGTCAACTACGAGCAGTACTTC. Translation: CAISAGVNYEQYF.

The genes are TRBV7-9 and TRBJ2-7, with TRBD2 as a possible D gene (6 bases). The germline gives CDR1 SEHNR, CDR2 FQNEAQ (reference sequence). V lost 3 bases and J 5 bases, leaving 14 bases between the germline ends. The CDR3 is 14 amino acids. The CDR3 bases are TGTGCCAGCAGCTTGGCCGGCGGGGCTGACGAGCAGTACTTC. Amino acid sequence: CASSLAGGADEQYF.

This chain connects TRBV30 to TRBJ2-7, with TRBD2 identical over 7 bases. The CDR3 length is 13 residues. J was trimmed by 4 bases and V by 5 bases; bases with no gene match: 8. In germline, CDR1 is GTSNPN, CDR2 SVGIG (reference sequence). The CDR3 protein is CAWDHGTTYEQYF. CDR3 nucleotide sequence: TGTGCCTGGGACCATGGGACTACTTACGAGCAGTACTTC. Full variable domain (rest looked up from reference TRBV30 and TRBJ2-7): SQTIHQWPATLVQPVGSPLSLECTVEGTSNPNLYWYRQAAGRGLQLLFYSVGIGQISSEVPQNLSASRPQDRQFILSSKKLLLSDSGFYLCAWDHGTTYEQYFGPGTRLTVT.

The chain carries TRBV27 and TRBJ2-3; 8 bases fit TRBD2. The V and J ends lost 4 bases and 4 bases, in that order; junction bases with no gene match: 7. Germline lookup yields CDR1 MNHEY and CDR2 SMNVEV (reference sequence). This CDR3 has 15 amino acids. CDR3 in amino acids: CASSYGGGYADTQYF. CDR3 bases: TGTGCCAGCAGTTATGGCGGGGGGTATGCAGATACGCAGTATTTT.

The chain is built from TRBV11-2 and TRBJ2-7; D is perhaps TRBD1 (6 bases). V was trimmed by 0 bases and J by 4 bases, leaving 10 bases between them. This CDR3 is built from 14 residues. Germline assignment: CDR1 SGHAT and CDR2 FQNNGV. CDR3 loop: CASSLDTGYYEQYF. The CDR3 nucleotides read TGTGCCAGCAGCTTAGATACAGGGTATTACGAGCAGTACTTC.

This clone was recorded once. The rearrangement joins TRBV7-9 to TRBJ1-2; 9 positions match TRBD1. The V gene end was trimmed by 4 bases and the J gene end by 5 bases; junction bases not matched to a gene: 8. Germline CDR1 and CDR2: SEHNR and FQNEAQ (reference sequence). The CDR3 spans 15 residues. CDR3: CASSSTGGAHYGYTF. DNA of the CDR3: TGTGCCAGCAGCTCCACAGGGGGCGCGCATTATGGCTACACCTTC.